This TCR beta chain is from a study of blood T cell repertoires in COVID-19. Study background: COVID-19 samples collected from the United States, Italy and Spain covered acute and convalescent phases. Nucleic acid was either cDNA or gDNA, and it came from T cells, B-cell-depleted T cells, or PBMCs.

This clone was counted a single time. The CDR3 is made up of 16 amino acids. The germline gives CDR1 MNHEY, CDR2 SVGEGT. The V segment lost 6 bases and the J segment 3 bases; nucleotides outside the gene matches: 8. TCRdb's copy holds only in-frame clones and misses some; the assay was immunoSEQ multiplex PCR. The table shows about 110,000 clones, with around nine tenths occurring only once. The chain is built from TRBV6-2 or TRBV6-3 and TRBJ1-6; 7 nucleotides match TRBD1. The clonotype comes from a man aged 35-49 years with acute or convalescent COVID-19. Source material: peripheral blood. CDR3 DNA: TGTGCCAGCAGCGGAGGGGGCCCGAGCTATAATTCACCCCTCCACTTT. Protein sequence: CASSGGGPSYNSPLHF.